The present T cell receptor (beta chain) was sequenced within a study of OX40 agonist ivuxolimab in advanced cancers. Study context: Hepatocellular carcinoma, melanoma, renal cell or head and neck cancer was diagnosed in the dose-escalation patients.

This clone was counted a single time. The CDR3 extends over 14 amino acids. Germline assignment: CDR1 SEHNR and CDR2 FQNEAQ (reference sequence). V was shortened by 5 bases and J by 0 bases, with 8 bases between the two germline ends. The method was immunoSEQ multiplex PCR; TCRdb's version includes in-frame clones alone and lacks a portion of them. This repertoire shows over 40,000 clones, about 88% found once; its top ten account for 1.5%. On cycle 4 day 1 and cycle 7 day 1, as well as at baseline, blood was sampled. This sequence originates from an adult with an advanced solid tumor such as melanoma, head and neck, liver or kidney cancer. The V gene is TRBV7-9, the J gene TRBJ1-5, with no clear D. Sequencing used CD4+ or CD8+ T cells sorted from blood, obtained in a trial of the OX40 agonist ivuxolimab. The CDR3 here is CASSLSSSNQPQHF. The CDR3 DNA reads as TGTGCCAGCAGCCTCAGTAGTAGCAATCAGCCCCAGCATTTT. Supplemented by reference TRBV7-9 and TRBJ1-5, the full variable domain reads DTGVSQNPRHKITKRGQNVTFRCDPISEHNRLYWYRQTLGQGPEFLTYFQNEAQLEKSRLLSDRFSAERPKGSFSTLEIQRTEQGDSAMYLCASSLSSSNQPQHFGDGTRLSIL.